The text below deals with one T cell receptor beta chain. The sample comes from a study of OX40 agonist ivuxolimab in advanced cancers. Libraries were prepared by immunoSEQ multiplex PCR; TCRdb keeps only in-frame clonotypes and omits some of them. The repertoire holds approximately 47,000 clones, with 80% to 90% as singletons. The V gene's germline CDR1 is MNHEY and CDR2 SVGAGI. Trimming pared 0 bases from V and 6 bases from J, leaving 8 bases between. The CDR3 totals 13 residues. Material: CD4+ or CD8+ T cells sorted from blood, obtained in a trial of the OX40 agonist ivuxolimab. This TCR came from an adult with an advanced solid tumor such as melanoma, head and neck, liver or kidney cancer. The genes are TRBV6-5 and TRBJ1-1, with a possible D match to TRBD1 (5 bases). The CDR3 sequence is CASSYSGGAEAFF. The DNA of the CDR3 is TGTGCCAGCAGTTACTCGGGGGGAGCTGAAGCTTTCTTT.